This TCR beta chain came from a study of blood T cell repertoires in COVID-19. About the study: Collection of acute and convalescent COVID-19 samples took place in the United States, Italy and Spain. In each case, the material was cDNA or gDNA derived from T cells, B-cell-depleted T cells, or PBMCs.

In the source study's methods: It was from reference gene primer amplification that nucleated cell counts were estimated. Assay used: immunoSEQ multiplex PCR; TCRdb lists only in-frame clones, some missing. V, J and clone size derive from that table, while D and trimming were established from the DNA sequence. The table records some 68,000 clones, roughly 90% of them present only once. One Seattle source followed patients from active infection through their disease course. Input material: peripheral blood. This TCR was sampled from a man aged 35 to 55 with COVID-19, enrolled during active disease.

The CDR3 sequence is CASSQSGDSKRSCYGYTF. CDR3 nucleotides: TGCGCCAGCAGTCAATCAGGGGACAGTAAGCGTAGTTGTTATGGCTACACCTTC. V and J are TRBV23-1 and TRBJ1-2; 7 bases align to TRBD1. TRBV23-1 is placed among ORFs of uncertain function. The CDR3 sequence is 18 residues long. V trimming: 0 bases; J trimming: 5 bases; junction bases outside the gene matches: 15.